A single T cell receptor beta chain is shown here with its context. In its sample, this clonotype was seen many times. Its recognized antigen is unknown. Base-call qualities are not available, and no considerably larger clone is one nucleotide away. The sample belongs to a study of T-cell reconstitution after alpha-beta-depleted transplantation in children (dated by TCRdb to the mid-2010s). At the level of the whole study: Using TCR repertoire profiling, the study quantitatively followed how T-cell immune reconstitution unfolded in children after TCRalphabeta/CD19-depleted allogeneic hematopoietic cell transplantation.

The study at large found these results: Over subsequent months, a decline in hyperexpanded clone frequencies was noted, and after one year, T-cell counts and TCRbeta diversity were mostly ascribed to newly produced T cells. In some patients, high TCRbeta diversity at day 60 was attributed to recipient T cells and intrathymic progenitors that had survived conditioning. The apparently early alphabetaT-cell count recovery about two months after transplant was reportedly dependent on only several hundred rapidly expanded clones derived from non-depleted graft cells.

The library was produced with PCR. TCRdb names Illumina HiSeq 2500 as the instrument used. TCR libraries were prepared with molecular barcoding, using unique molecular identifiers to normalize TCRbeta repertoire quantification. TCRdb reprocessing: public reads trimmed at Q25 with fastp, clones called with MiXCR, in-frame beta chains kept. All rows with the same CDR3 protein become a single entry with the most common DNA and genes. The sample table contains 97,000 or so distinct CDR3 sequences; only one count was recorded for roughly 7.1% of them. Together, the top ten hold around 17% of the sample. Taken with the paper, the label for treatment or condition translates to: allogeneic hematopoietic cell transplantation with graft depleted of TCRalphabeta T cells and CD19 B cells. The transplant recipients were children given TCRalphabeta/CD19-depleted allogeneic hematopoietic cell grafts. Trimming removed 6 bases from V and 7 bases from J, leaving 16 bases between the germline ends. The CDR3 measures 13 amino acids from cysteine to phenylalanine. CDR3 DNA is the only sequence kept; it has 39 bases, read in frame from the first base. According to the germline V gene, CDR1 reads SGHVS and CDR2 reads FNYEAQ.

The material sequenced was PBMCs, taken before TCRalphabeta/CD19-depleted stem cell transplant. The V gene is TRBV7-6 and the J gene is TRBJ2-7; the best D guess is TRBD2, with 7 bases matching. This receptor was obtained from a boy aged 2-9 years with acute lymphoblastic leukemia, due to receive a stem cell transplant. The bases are TGTGCCAGCAGTTGGAGGGGGGGCAGGGAGCAGTACTTC. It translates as CASSWRGGREQYF. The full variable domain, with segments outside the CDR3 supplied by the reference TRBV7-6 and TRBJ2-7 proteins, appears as GAGVSQSPRYKVTKRGQDVALRCDPISGHVSLYWYRQALGQGPEFLTYFNYEAQQDKSGLPNDRFSAERPEGSISTLTIQRTEQRDSAMYRCASSWRGGREQYFGPGTRLTVT.